These 5 T cell receptor beta chains originate from one sample sequenced in a study of T cells in Graves' hyperthyroidism and ophthalmopathy. RNA transcripts were the template for amplifying TCR beta CDR3 regions. The TCR CDR3 first-round RT-PCR relied on the HTBI primer set. One entry per CDR3 protein, called by TCRdb with MiXCR from the multiplex PCR reads. The sample holds under 300,000 distinct CDR3 sequences, 25% to 30% seen once. The sequenced material came from blood. The receptors were sampled from a man in his forties with Graves' hyperthyroidism that later progressed to Graves' ophthalmopathy.

This clonotype has just a few counts. The CDR3 sequence: CSARDSARLAGGDTGELFF. CDR3 nucleotides: TGCAGTGCTAGAGATTCTGCCCGACTAGCGGGAGGGGACACCGGGGAGCTGTTTTTT. The gene calls are TRBV20-1 and TRBJ2-2; 14 positions agree with TRBD2. Germline V gene sequence: CDR1 DFQATT, CDR2 SNEGSKA (reference sequence). The CDR3 runs to 19 residues. V gave up 0 bases and J gave up 3 bases; unmatched junction bases: 9.

This clonotype has ten or more counts. The rearrangement links TRBV6-1 to TRBJ1-1, with D perhaps matching TRBD1 (5 bases). The germline V and J ends were trimmed by 4 bases and 6 bases, with 12 bases remaining between them. From germline, CDR1 is MNHNS and CDR2 SASEGT. This CDR3 is 13 amino acids long. The CDR3: CASSVQGRAEAFF. The CDR3 region has the DNA TGTGCCAGCAGTGTTCAGGGTAGGGCTGAAGCTTTCTTT.

This clonotype was seen ten or more times. The CDR3 nucleotides read TGTGCCTGGGGGACAGTGATGAACACTGAAGCTTTCTTT. Protein product: CAWGTVMNTEAFF. The chain joins TRBV30 to TRBJ1-1, with 7 bases aligning to TRBD1. The J segment lost 0 bases and the V segment lost 5 bases, leaving 3 bases of the junction unmatched. Per germline, CDR1 GTSNPN and CDR2 SVGIG (reference sequence). The length of the CDR3 is 13 residues. The variable domain in full, with the rest retrieved from reference TRBV30 and TRBJ1-1, is SQTIHQWPATLVQPVGSPLSLECTVEGTSNPNLYWYRQAAGRGLQLLFYSVGIGQISSEVPQNLSASRPQDRQFILSSKKLLLSDSGFYLCAWGTVMNTEAFFGQGTRLTVV.

This clonotype was seen repeatedly, ten times or more. The chain recombines TRBV12-3 or TRBV12-4 with TRBJ1-6, with D possibly matching TRBD1 (6 bases). V lost 6 bases to trimming and J lost 8 bases, with 11 bases between them. The CDR3 loop spans 13 amino acids. The CDR3 here is CASSTNRDSPLHF. In DNA form, the CDR3 reads TGTGCCAGCAGCACGAACAGGGATTCACCCCTCCACTTT.

At least ten counts were recorded for this clonotype. The CDR3 loop reads CASNAGAQYEQYF. For the CDR3, the DNA is TGTGCCAGCAATGCGGGAGCCCAATACGAGCAGTACTTC. The genes are TRBV6-2 or TRBV6-3 and TRBJ2-7; 7 nucleotides line up with TRBD2. This CDR3 comprises 13 residues. Germline V CDR1 and CDR2: MNHEY, SVGEGT. V was clipped by 7 bases and J by 4 bases; unmatched bases: 7.